The source of this TCR beta chain is a study of T cell changes during pregnancy in multiple sclerosis (dated by TCRdb to between 2019 and 2020). Some background on the complete study: The study looked at changes in the T cell repertoire across pregnancy in women with multiple sclerosis.

CDR1 and CDR2 were assigned from the germline V gene (reference sequence) as SEHNR and FQNEAQ. The CDR3 sequence holds 16 residues, the cysteine and phenylalanine included. CDR3 DNA is the only sequence kept; it has 48 bases, read in frame from the first base. V is shortened by 4 bases, J by 2 bases, and the region joining them spans 18 bases. Receptors were amplified or captured by the immunoSEQ multiplex PCR assay. This is the immuneACCESS table as TCRdb keeps it, with only in-frame sequences that have V and J called. A part of the clones is gone; compared with another copy, unresolved V genes explain less than half, and the rest is unexplained. This sample holds 55,000 to 95,000 clones; over 85% were observed only once. The ten largest clonotypes hold approximately 2.1% of the sample. Regarding this clone: Which antigen it targets is not known. Base qualities were left out, and no much larger clone turns up one base away.

Sample: peripheral blood, taken in the second trimester of pregnancy. The chain joins TRBV7-9 to TRBJ2-7; 6 matching bases give a weak D call of TRBD2. The sequence derives from a female donor in good health, enrolled as a control in a pregnancy study. CDR3 loop: CASSSPSGADPYEQYF. In nucleotide form, the sequence is TGTGCCAGCAGCTCCCCTTCGGGAGCGGACCCCTACGAGCAGTACTTC.